One TCR beta chain is described in this entry. This specimen comes from a study of blood T cell repertoires in COVID-19. Study details: Samples of COVID-19 (acute and convalescent) were obtained from the United States, Italy and Spain.

Everyone who took part was roughly 18 to 89 years old, and they came from 24 US areas. Before they entered the study, exposed participants had met a COVID-19 case within 2 weeks. Per the authors' pipeline: Researchers report that nucleated cell counts were estimated from reference gene primer amplification. Profiled with immunoSEQ multiplex PCR; TCRdb holds only in-frame clones, not every one. D and trimming come from the DNA, and the V and J calls and clone size come from that table. Here the sample spans about 140,000 clones, less than 85% being singletons. The CDR3 spans 12 residues. Germline V CDR1 and CDR2: MNHEY, SVGAGI. Unmatched junction bases numbered 4, after V lost 10 bases and J lost 4 bases.

The sequencing sample was made of PBMCs or T cells enriched from blood (not recorded which). The clonotype comes from a woman between 18 and 29 years old who had been exposed to COVID-19. The chain couples TRBV6-5 to TRBJ2-7; 10 bases map to TRBD1. DNA of the CDR3: TGTGCCACAGACAGGGGGCCTTACGAGCAGTACTTC. Its translation is CATDRGPYEQYF.